One sample yielded the 27 T cell receptor beta chains listed below, sequenced in a study of Graves' ophthalmopathy and Graves' hyperthyroidism. For repertoire sequencing, the TCR beta CDR3 regions were amplified from RNA transcripts. The first round was an RT-PCR with HTBI primers, and the second round was a multiplex PCR. TCRdb reprocessed the multiplex PCR reads with MiXCR, giving one entry per CDR3 protein. This table holds about 370,000 distinct CDR3 sequences, around 17% found once. The sample comprised peripheral blood. The receptors shown here come from a young woman with Graves' ophthalmopathy.

This clonotype was picked up many times. This sequence joins TRBV2 and TRBJ1-2, with TRBD1 identical over 9 bases. The CDR3 runs 15 residues. CDR1 and CDR2 from the germline V gene are SNHLY and FYNNEI. V trimming: 2 bases; J trimming: 7 bases; junction bases outside the gene matches: 8. The CDR3 coding sequence is TGTGCCAGCAGTGAATCTCGGACAGGGGTTGGTGGCTACACCTTC. Translation: CASSESRTGVGGYTF.

In this sample, this clonotype turned up many times. The genes are TRBV6-1 and TRBJ1-5; unclear D gene. The V gene lost 7 bases and the J gene lost 3 bases, with 7 bases spanning the gap. The length of the CDR3 is 12 residues. In germline, CDR1 is MNHNS, CDR2 SASEGT. The CDR3 spells CASTGFNQPQHF. The CDR3 nucleotides read TGTGCCAGCACTGGGTTCAATCAGCCCCAGCATTTT.

This clonotype appeared many times. The chain employs TRBV7-3 and TRBJ2-2; D call uncertain. V was pared by 2 bases and J by 7 bases, with 8 bases between. In germline, CDR1 is SGHTA, CDR2 FQGTGA. The CDR3 totals 13 residues. CDR3 loop: CASSLGPLGELFF. CDR3 sequence (DNA): TGTGCCAGCAGCTTAGGTCCACTCGGGGAGCTGTTTTTT.

This clonotype was counted a few times. V gene TRBV5-1 combines with J gene TRBJ2-7, with a weak D call TRBD1 (5 bases). CDR1 and CDR2 from the germline V gene are SGHRS and YFSETQ. The CDR3 is 14 residues long. The V gene lost 2 bases and the J gene lost 0 bases, with 9 bases spanning the gap. The CDR3 here is CASSLQAASYEQYF. Written as DNA, the CDR3 is TGCGCCAGCAGCTTACAGGCCGCCTCCTACGAGCAGTACTTC.

The sample holds many counts of this clonotype. The chain recombines TRBV9 with TRBJ2-2, with D possibly being TRBD1 (5 bases). V was cut by 0 bases and J by 5 bases, with 8 bases left in between. The CDR3 runs to 14 residues. CDR1 is SGDLS and CDR2 is YYNGEE in the germline V gene. CDR3 nucleotides: TGTGCCAGCAGCGTAGTAGGGGCGACCGGGGAGCTGTTTTTT. Translated: CASSVVGATGELFF. Looking up the rest from reference TRBV9 and TRBJ2-2 gives the full variable domain: DSGVTQTPKHLITATGQRVTLRCSPRSGDLSVYWYQQSLDQGLQFLIQYYNGEERAKGNILERFSAQQFPDLHSELNLSSLELGDSALYFCASSVVGATGELFFGEGSRLTVL.

This clonotype occurred many times. The chain carries TRBV29-1 and TRBJ1-2; D not resolved. Trimming cost V 7 bases and J 9 bases, with 18 bases left between them. This CDR3 contains 12 residues. Per the germline V gene, CDR1 is SQVTM and CDR2 is ANQGSEA. The CDR3 nucleotides read TGCAGCGCCGAAGGGCGATTGCGAAGCTACACCTTC. Translated: CSAEGRLRSYTF.

The J gene is TRBJ2-2, the V gene TRBV5-4; 9 bases fit TRBD1. The trim removed 1 base at V and 7 bases at J, leaving 23 bases unmatched. Germline CDR1 reads SGHNT; CDR2 reads YYREEE (reference sequence). The CDR3 contains 21 residues. The CDR3 bases are TGTGCCAGCAGCTTGCCACACAGGGGGCGCTATAGGCGGGAGCCTTTCGGGGAGCTGTTTTTT. Its translation: CASSLPHRGRYRREPFGELFF.

V and J are TRBV4-3 and TRBJ2-7; 10 nucleotides agree with TRBD1. The CDR3 consists of 15 residues. After removal of 0 bases from V and 4 bases from J, the junction contained 3 bases not matched to a gene. In germline, CDR1 is LGHNA, CDR2 YSLEER. Here the CDR3 DNA reads TGCGCCAGCAGCCAAGATTGGGGACAGGGGTACGAGCAGTACTTC. This translates into CASSQDWGQGYEQYF.

This clonotype was seen many times. The J gene is TRBJ2-7, the V gene TRBV6-1; no clear D gene. V lost 7 bases and J 2 bases, leaving 15 bases between the germline ends. Germline V gives CDR1 MNHNS, CDR2 SASEGT. The CDR3 is 14 amino acids. The CDR3 coding sequence is TGTGCCAGCATGGCGGTCAGAACCCCCTACGAGCAGTACTTC. It codes for CASMAVRTPYEQYF.

The sample holds many counts of this clonotype. V is TRBV11-2 and J is TRBJ1-2, with 7 bases fitting TRBD1. Unmatched junction bases numbered 15, after V lost 6 bases and J lost 5 bases. The CDR3 is 16 residues long. Germline V gene data show CDR1 as SGHAT and CDR2 as FQNNGV. The CDR3 bases are TGTGCCAGCAGGCCAGAGCAGGGGGTGATGGGGTATGGCTACACCTTC. Translating gives CASRPEQGVMGYGYTF.

This clonotype was seen at least ten times. This sequence joins TRBV2 and TRBJ1-1, with D possibly being TRBD1 (6 bases). CDR1 SNHLY and CDR2 FYNNEI come from the germline V gene. Trimming cost V 6 bases and J 1 base, with 12 bases left between them. The CDR3 consists of 14 residues. The CDR3 DNA reads TGTGCCAGCAGACCGGACAGTAAGAACACTGAAGCTTTCTTT. Amino acid sequence: CASRPDSKNTEAFF.

This clonotype was counted many times. The genes are TRBV6-1 and TRBJ1-6; the D is unclear. The V gene's germline CDR1 is MNHNS and CDR2 SASEGT. This CDR3 region has 13 residues. V lost 6 bases, J lost 6 bases, and 9 bases lay in between. The CDR3 protein is CASRAGPNSPLHF. The CDR3 coding sequence is TGTGCCAGCAGGGCAGGACCTAATTCACCCCTCCACTTT.

This clonotype was found many times. CDR3 loop: CATSDPVGDYNEQFF. Written as DNA, the CDR3 is TGTGCCACCAGTGATCCCGTGGGGGACTACAATGAGCAGTTCTTC. The rearrangement uses TRBV24-1 and TRBJ2-1, with D perhaps given as TRBD1 or TRBD2 (5 bases each). V lost 3 bases and J lost 3, with 11 bases in between. The CDR3 extends over 15 amino acids. Germline values: CDR1 KGHDR, CDR2 SFDVKD.

This clonotype has a count of ten or more. The chain employs TRBV6-4 and TRBJ2-7, with 7 bases matching TRBD1. The J segment lost 9 bases and the V segment lost 5 bases, leaving 16 bases of the junction unmatched. Germline lookup yields CDR1 MRHNA and CDR2 SNTAGT. This CDR3 contains 15 residues. CDR3 sequence reads: CASSPGQTKPTRQYF. The CDR3 DNA reads as TGTGCCAGCAGTCCGGGACAGACGAAGCCTACGAGGCAGTACTTC.

This clonotype has at least ten counts. The J gene is TRBJ2-5, the V gene TRBV28, with D perhaps being TRBD1 or TRBD2 (5 bases each). The V end was cut by 1 base, the J end by 5 bases, with 20 bases between. The CDR3 is made up of 17 amino acids. Per germline, CDR1 MDHEN and CDR2 SYDVKM. The CDR3 sequence is CASSLFAGKRGRETQYF. The CDR3 DNA reads as TGTGCCAGCAGTTTATTTGCCGGAAAACGGGGCAGGGAGACCCAGTACTTC.

The table lists this clonotype with many counts. V and J are TRBV28 and TRBJ1-3; no clear D gene. The length of the CDR3 is 19 residues. V lost 6 bases and J 1 base, leaving 25 bases between the germline ends. Looked up from germline, CDR1 is MDHEN and CDR2 is SYDVKM. The CDR3 DNA follows: TGTGCCAGCAGATCCCGGCTGGGCCAGCTTCTTTTATCTGGAAACACCATATATTTT. Its translation: CASRSRLGQLLLSGNTIYF.

This clonotype was counted ten times or more. The chain uses TRBV3-1 and TRBJ2-5, with a weak D call TRBD2 (5 bases). Germline CDR1 and CDR2: LGHDT and YNNKEL (reference sequence). V was clipped by 1 base and J by 6 bases, with 15 bases between them. This CDR3 is 15 amino acids long. Here the CDR3 reads CASSQVPSPAQTQYF. The CDR3 nucleotides read TGTGCCAGCAGCCAAGTGCCTAGCCCTGCGCAGACCCAGTACTTC.

At least ten counts were recorded for this clonotype. The J gene is TRBJ2-7, the V gene TRBV27, with TRBD1 matching over 7 bases. Germline trimming cut 6 bases from V and 5 bases from J; bases unmatched to any gene: 7. CDR3 length: 13 residues. CDR1 MNHEY and CDR2 SMNVEV come from the germline V gene (reference sequence). The CDR3, as DNA: TGTGCCAGCAGCGAGACAGGGTTCGACGAGCAGTACTTC. Translated, it gives CASSETGFDEQYF.

In this sample, this clonotype turned up many times. The CDR3 loop is CSGTGGVEAFF. CDR3 DNA sequence: TGCAGCGGGACAGGGGGTGTTGAAGCTTTCTTT. V gene TRBV29-1 combines with J gene TRBJ1-1; TRBD1 aligns across 10 bases. Germline V lookup: CDR1 SQVTM, CDR2 ANQGSEA. The CDR3 loop spans 11 amino acids. V lost 7 bases, J lost 7 bases, and 3 bases stayed unmatched.

This clonotype has ten or more counts. The V call is TRBV5-1, the J call TRBJ2-5, with D possibly being TRBD1 (5 bases). V was cut by 0 bases and J by 5 bases, with 17 bases left in between. The CDR3 extends over 16 amino acids. In germline, CDR1 is SGHRS, CDR2 YFSETQ. CDR3 protein: CASSLEGRTIAETQYF. In DNA, the CDR3 is TGCGCCAGCAGCTTGGAGGGAAGGACAATCGCGGAGACCCAGTACTTC.

This clonotype was detected ten times or more. The chain employs TRBV6-2 or TRBV6-3 and TRBJ2-2; 8 bases fit TRBD2. CDR1 MNHEY and CDR2 SVGEGT come from the germline V gene. The CDR3 totals 13 residues. The ends lost 9 bases at V and 3 bases at J; junction bases unmatched: 3. The CDR3 spells CASSGTHTGELFF. The DNA of the CDR3 is TGTGCCAGTAGCGGGACACACACCGGGGAGCTGTTTTTT.

This clonotype came up many times. The rearrangement joins TRBV20-1 to TRBJ1-5; D is ambiguous. Germline V gives CDR1 DFQATT, CDR2 SNEGSKA (reference sequence). CDR3 length: 15 amino acids. Trimming left V 4 bases short and J 4 bases short, with 17 bases between. CDR3 in DNA: TGCAGTGCTAAGACGGCAGGATTGGGGAATCAGCCCCAGCATTTT. Protein product: CSAKTAGLGNQPQHF.

The chain employs TRBV6-1 and TRBJ1-5; D call uncertain. This CDR3 is built from 17 residues. The ends were cut back, 2 bases at V and 0 bases at J, with 14 bases in the middle. Germline values: CDR1 MNHNS, CDR2 SASEGT. The CDR3 DNA is TGTGCCAGCAGTGAAATGTCAGCCTCCGATAGCAATCAGCCCCAGCATTTT. It encodes CASSEMSASDSNQPQHF.

This clonotype was counted a single time. The chain is built from TRBV12-3 or TRBV12-4 and TRBJ1-1; no firm D call. V was clipped by 5 bases and J by 4 bases, with 11 bases between them. The CDR3 length is 13 residues. The CDR3 coding sequence is TGTGCCAGCAGTAATGGTTGGAGCACTGAAGCTTTCTTT. It is translated as CASSNGWSTEAFF.

This clonotype was detected ten times or more. The CDR3 bases are TGTGCCAGCAGTTTGGGAGACGGGACAGGGTCGTACGAGCAGTACTTC. It codes for CASSLGDGTGSYEQYF. The chain combines TRBV6-5 with TRBJ2-7; 9 nucleotides align to TRBD1. V lost 4 bases to trimming and J lost 4 bases; unmatched junction nucleotides: 11. The CDR3 contains 16 residues. Germline V gene data show CDR1 as MNHEY and CDR2 as SVGAGI.

The table lists this clonotype with many counts. The rearrangement links TRBV20-1 to TRBJ2-7; TRBD1 aligns across 9 bases. CDR1 and CDR2 (germline): DFQATT, SNEGSKA (reference sequence). V shed 7 bases and J 2 bases; nucleotides not matched to a gene: 6. This CDR3 comprises 13 residues. The CDR3, as DNA: TGCAGTGTCTCGGGACAGGGACCCTACGAGCAGTACTTC. Amino acid sequence: CSVSGQGPYEQYF.

This clonotype was counted many times. CDR3 DNA: TGTGCCAGCTCACCATCGGAGGGGGCCTCCTACGAGCAGTACTTC. Its translation: CASSPSEGASYEQYF. The rearrangement joins TRBV18 to TRBJ2-7; D is possibly TRBD1 (7 bases). Germline CDR1 KGHSH, CDR2 LQKENI. V lost 2 bases to trimming and J lost 0 bases, with 11 bases between them. The CDR3 runs 15 residues.